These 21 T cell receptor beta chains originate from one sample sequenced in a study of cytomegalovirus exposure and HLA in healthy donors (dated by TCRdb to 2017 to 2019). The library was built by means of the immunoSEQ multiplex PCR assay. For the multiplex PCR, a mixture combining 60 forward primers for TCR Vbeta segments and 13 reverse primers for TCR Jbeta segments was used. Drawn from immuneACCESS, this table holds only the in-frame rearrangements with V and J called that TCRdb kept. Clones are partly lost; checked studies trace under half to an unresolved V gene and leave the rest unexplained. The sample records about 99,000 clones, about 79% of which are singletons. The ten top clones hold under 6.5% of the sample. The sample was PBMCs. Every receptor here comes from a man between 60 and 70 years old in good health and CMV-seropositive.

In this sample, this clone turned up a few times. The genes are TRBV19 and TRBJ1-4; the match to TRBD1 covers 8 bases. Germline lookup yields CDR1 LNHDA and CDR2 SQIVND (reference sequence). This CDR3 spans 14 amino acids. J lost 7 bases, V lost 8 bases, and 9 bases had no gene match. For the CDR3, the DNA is TGTGCCAGTGGTCCTCAGGGGGCAGGTGAAAAACTGTTTTTT. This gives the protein CASGPQGAGEKLFF.

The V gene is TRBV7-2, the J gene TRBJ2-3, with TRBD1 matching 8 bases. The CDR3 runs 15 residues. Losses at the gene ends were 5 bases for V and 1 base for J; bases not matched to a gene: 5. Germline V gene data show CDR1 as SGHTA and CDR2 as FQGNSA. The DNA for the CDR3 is TGTGCCAGCAGCCTCGACAGGGGTGGCACAGATACGCAGTATTTT. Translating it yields CASSLDRGGTDTQYF.

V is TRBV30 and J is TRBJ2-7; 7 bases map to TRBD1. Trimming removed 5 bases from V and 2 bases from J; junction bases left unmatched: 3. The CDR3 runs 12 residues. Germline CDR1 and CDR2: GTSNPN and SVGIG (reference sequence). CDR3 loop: CAWAQGTYEQYF. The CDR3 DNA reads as TGTGCCTGGGCACAGGGGACCTACGAGCAGTACTTC.

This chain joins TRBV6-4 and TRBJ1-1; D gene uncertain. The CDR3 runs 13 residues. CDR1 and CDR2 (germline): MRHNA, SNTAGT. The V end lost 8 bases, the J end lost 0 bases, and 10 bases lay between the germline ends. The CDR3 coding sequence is TGTGCCAGCGGGCAGAGTATGAACACTGAAGCTTTCTTT. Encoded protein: CASGQSMNTEAFF.

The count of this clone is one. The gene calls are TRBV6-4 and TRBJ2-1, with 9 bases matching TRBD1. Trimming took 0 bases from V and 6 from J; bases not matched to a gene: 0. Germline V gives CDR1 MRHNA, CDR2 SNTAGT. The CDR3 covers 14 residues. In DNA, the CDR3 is TGTGCCAGCAGTGACTCGACAGGGGGCAATGAGCAGTTCTTC. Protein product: CASSDSTGGNEQFF.

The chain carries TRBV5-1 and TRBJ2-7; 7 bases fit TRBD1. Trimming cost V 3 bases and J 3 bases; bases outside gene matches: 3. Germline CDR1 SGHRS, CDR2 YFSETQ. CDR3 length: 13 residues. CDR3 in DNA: TGCGCCAGCAGCTCGGGACAGCTCTACGAGCAGTACTTC. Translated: CASSSGQLYEQYF.

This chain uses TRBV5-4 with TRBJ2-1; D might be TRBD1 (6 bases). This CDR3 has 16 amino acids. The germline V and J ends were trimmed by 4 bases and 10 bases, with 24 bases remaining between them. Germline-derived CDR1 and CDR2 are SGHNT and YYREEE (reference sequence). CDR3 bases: TGTGCCAGCAGCCCGGGGAGACAGGCCGCCCCCTCCGAGCAGTTCTTC. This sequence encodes CASSPGRQAAPSEQFF.

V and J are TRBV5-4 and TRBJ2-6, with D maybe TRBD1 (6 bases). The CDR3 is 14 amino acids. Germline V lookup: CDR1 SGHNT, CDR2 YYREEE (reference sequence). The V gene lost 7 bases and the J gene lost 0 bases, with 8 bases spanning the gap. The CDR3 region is CASGQPSGANVLTF. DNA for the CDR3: TGTGCCAGCGGACAGCCCTCTGGGGCCAACGTCCTGACTTTC.

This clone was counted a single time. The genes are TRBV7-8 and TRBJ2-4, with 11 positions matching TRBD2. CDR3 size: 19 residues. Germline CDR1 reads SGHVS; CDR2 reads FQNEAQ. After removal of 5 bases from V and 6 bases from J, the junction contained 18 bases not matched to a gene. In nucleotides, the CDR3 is TGTGCCAGCAGCGCGCGAAAGAAACTAGCGGGGGAGTGGGGAAACATTCAGTACTTC. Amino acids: CASSARKKLAGEWGNIQYF.

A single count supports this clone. CDR3 in DNA: TGTGCCAGCACCACTGGCCGTGGGGGGGCAGGTTCACCCCTCCACTTT. Translating it yields CASTTGRGGAGSPLHF. The rearrangement links TRBV9 to TRBJ1-6, with TRBD1 as a possible D gene (6 bases). V was clipped by 6 bases and J by 9 bases, with 22 bases between them. Germline CDR1 and CDR2: SGDLS and YYNGEE. This CDR3 comprises 16 residues.

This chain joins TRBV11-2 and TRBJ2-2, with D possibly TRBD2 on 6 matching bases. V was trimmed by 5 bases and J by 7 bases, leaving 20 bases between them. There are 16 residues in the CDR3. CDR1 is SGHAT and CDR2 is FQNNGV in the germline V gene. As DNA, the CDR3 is TGTGCCAGCAGCAAAATTGGGAAAGGGGAGGTCGGGGAGCTGTTTTTT. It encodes CASSKIGKGEVGELFF.

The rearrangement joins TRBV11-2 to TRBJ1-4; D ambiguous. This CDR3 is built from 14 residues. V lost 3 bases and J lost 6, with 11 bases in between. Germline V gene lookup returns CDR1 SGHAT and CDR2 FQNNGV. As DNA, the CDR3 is TGTGCCAGCAGCTTGCGGTGGGGAGATGAAAAACTGTTTTTT. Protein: CASSLRWGDEKLFF.

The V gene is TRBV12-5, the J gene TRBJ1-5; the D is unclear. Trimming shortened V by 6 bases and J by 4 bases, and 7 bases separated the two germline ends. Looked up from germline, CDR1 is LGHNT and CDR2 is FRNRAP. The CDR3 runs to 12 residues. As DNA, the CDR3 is TGTGCTAGTGGCGACTCTAATCAGCCCCAGCATTTT. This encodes CASGDSNQPQHF.

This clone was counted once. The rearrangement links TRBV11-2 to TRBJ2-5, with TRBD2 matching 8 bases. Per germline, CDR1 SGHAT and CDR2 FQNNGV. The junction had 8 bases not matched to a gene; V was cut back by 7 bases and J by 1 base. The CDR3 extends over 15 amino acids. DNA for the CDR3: TGTGCCAGCACCTTCACTAGCGGACTCCAAGAGACCCAGTACTTC. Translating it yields CASTFTSGLQETQYF.

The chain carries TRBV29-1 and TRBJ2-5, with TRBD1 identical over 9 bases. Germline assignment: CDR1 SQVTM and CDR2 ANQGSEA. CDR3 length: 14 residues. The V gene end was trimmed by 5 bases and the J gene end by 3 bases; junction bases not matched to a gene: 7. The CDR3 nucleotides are TGCAGCGTTACAGGACAGGGGAGAGAAGAGACCCAGTACTTC. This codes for CSVTGQGREETQYF.

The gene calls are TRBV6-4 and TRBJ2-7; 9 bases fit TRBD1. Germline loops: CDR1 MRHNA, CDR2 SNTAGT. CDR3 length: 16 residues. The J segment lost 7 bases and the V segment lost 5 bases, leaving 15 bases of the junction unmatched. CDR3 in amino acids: CASSPSQGAHPFEQYF. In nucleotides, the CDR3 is TGTGCCAGCAGTCCATCACAGGGGGCCCACCCCTTTGAGCAGTACTTC.

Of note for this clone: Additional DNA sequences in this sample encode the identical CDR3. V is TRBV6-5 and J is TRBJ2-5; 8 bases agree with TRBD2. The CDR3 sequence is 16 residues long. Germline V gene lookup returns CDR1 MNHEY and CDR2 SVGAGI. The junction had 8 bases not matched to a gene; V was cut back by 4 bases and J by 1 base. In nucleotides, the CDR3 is TGTGCCAGCAGTTGGGGACGGGGGGGATTCCAAGAGACCCAGTACTTC. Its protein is CASSWGRGGFQETQYF.

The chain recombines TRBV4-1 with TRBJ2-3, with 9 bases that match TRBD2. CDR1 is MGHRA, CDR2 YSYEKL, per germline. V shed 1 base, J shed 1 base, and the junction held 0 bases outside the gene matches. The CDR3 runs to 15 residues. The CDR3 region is CASSQGLAGTDTQYF. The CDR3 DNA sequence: TGCGCCAGCAGCCAAGGACTAGCGGGCACAGATACGCAGTATTTT.

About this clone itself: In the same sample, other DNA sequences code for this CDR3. The CDR3 DNA sequence: TGTGCCAGCTCACCACCGTCCGTAAACACTGAAGCTTTCTTT. Amino acid sequence: CASSPPSVNTEAFF. V is TRBV18 and J is TRBJ1-1, with D unresolved. There are 14 residues in the CDR3. Germline V gene sequence: CDR1 KGHSH, CDR2 LQKENI. V lost 0 bases, J lost 2 bases, and 7 bases lay in between.

This CDR3 reads CASSKSGGAGITGELFF. As DNA, the CDR3 is TGTGCCAGTAGTAAAAGTGGAGGGGCCGGAATAACCGGGGAGCTGTTTTTT. The rearrangement joins TRBV19 to TRBJ2-2, with D tentatively TRBD2 (6 bases). The germline gives CDR1 LNHDA, CDR2 SQIVND (reference sequence). The CDR3 spans 17 residues. V was trimmed by 4 bases and J by 5 bases, leaving 20 bases between them.

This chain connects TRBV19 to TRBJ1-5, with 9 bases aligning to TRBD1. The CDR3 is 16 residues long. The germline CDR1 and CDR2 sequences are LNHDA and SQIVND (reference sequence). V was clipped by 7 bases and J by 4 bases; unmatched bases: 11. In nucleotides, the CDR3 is TGTGCCAGTAACTTACAGGGGGCTAGAAGGAATCAGCCCCAGCATTTT. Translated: CASNLQGARRNQPQHF.